This T cell receptor (beta chain) was sequenced for a study of CXCR3-negative and CXCR3-positive naive CD8 T cells. Study-level results: Memory CD8+ cells showed much lower diversity, while both naive subsets displayed comparably high diversity. Hydrophobicity of TRB CDR3s was greater in CXCR3-positive naive cells than in CXCR3-negative naive cells. Memory cells differed in TRBV-TRBJ usage, but naive CXCR3-negative and CXCR3-positive cells had similar usage. Most assays used freshly isolated PBMCs, as cryopreservation partially reduced CXCR3.

In terms of frequency, this clonotype is medium-sized. The antigen remains unidentified. CD45RO-CCR7+CD27+CD95- was the phenotype of naive CD8+ T cells. TRB cDNA libraries were made by UMI-labeled 5' RACE. TCRdb re-called the 5' RACE reads; every CDR3 protein appears as one record, without DNA. The sample has about 5,000 distinct CDR3 sequences. The CDR3 length is 15 residues. CDR1 and CDR2 (germline): LGHDT, YNNKEL (reference sequence). The receptor was isolated from a human donor in good health. Some clones in this sample may be carry-over from other donors' samples. The sample taken for sequencing was naive CXCR3+ CD8+ T cells from blood. Regarding subset: CD45RO-CCR7+CD27+CD95- naive CD8+ T cells expressing CXCR3 (TNR3+). This rearrangement joins TRBV3-1 to TRBJ2-7; as DNA is missing, the TRBD2 call by TCRdb cannot be tested. CDR3 in amino acids: CASSRKREWAYEQYF.